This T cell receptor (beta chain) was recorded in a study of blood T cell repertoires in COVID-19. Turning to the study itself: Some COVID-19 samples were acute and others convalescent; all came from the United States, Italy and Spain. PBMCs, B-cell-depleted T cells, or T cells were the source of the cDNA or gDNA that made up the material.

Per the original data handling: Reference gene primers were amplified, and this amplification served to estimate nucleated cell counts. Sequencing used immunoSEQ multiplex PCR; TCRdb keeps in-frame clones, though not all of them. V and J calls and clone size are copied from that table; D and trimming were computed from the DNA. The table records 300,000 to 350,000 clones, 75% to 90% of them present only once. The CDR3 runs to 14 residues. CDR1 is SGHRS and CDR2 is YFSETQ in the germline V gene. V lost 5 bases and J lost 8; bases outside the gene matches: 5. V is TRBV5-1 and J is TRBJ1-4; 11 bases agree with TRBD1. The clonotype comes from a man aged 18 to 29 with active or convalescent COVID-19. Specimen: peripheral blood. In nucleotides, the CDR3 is TGCGCCAGCAGACGGACAGGGGGCGGGGAAAAACTGTTTTTT. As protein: CASRRTGGGEKLFF.